This TCR beta chain came from a study of CD8 T cell repertoires and HIV-1 epitope variants. Study background: Epitopes were three Gag families plus Nef HW9 and YT9.

The CDR3 runs to 16 residues. Trimming at V came to 3 bases and at J to 9 bases, leaving 5 bases not matched to a gene. Germline V gene data show CDR1 as MGHRA and CDR2 as YSYEKL. Remarks on this clone: As yet, its antigen is unknown.

Using immunoSEQ multiplex PCR, the repertoire was profiled, and TCRdb retains in-frame clones only, with some absent. The sample comprises about 5,600 clones, 50% to 75% of which are singletons, and roughly 45% rests with the top ten. This TCR came from a male donor with HIV. Sequencing was carried out using cultured CD8+ T cells derived from PBMCs. V is TRBV4-1 and J is TRBJ2-1, with TRBD2 matching 16 bases. The CDR3 DNA reads TGCGCCAGCAGCCAGCAGGGACTAGCGGGAGGGGGTGAGCAGTTCTTC. Translation: CASSQQGLAGGGEQFF.